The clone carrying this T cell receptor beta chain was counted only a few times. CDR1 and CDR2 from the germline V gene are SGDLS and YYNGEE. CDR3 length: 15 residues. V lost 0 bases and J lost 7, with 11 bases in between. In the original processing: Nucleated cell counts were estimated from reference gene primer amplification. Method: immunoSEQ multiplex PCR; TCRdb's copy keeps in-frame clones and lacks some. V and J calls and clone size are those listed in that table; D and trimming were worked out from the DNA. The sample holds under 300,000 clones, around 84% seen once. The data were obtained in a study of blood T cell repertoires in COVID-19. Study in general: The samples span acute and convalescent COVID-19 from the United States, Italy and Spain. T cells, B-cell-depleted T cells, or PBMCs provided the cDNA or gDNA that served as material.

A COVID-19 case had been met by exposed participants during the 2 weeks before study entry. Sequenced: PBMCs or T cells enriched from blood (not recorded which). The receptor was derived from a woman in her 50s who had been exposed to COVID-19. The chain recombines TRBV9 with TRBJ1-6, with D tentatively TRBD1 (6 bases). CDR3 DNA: TGTGCCAGCAGCGTAGAGGGGGACGGAAATTCACCCCTCCACTTT. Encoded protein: CASSVEGDGNSPLHF.